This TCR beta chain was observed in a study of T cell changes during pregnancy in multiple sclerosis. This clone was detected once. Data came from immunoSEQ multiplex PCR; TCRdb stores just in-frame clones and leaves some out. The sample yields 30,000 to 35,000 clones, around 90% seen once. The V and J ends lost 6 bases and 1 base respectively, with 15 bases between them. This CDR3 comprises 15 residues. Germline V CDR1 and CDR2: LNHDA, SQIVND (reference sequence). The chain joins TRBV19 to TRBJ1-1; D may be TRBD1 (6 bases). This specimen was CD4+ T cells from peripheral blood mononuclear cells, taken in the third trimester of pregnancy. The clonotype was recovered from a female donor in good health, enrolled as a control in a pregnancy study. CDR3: CASRRGGTSNTEAFF. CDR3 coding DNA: TGTGCCAGTAGAAGGGGGGGCACCTCGAACACTGAAGCTTTCTTT.